The rows below give T cell receptor beta chains drawn from one sample of a study of blood T cell repertoires in COVID-19. Generated by immunoSEQ multiplex PCR, the TCRdb table keeps only in-frame clones and is missing some. The sample contains more than 95,000 clones, roughly 90% of which appear only once. The sequenced sample consisted of peripheral blood. Every receptor here comes from a woman aged 60 to 75 with acute or convalescent COVID-19. Each CDR3 is given with its conserved first and last residue. The order of the fields is clone size, D gene, V gene, J gene, CDR3 DNA, CDR3 protein. A D gene is named only where the DNA matches it firmly. Size tells how often a clone was seen (once, few, many) or the class of an expanded clone, and some rows leave it out.

abundance: NA
d_gene: NA
v_gene: TRBV5-1
j_gene: TRBJ1-6
CDR3nt: TGCGCCAGCAGCTTGGATATACCTCGAAGCGGTTCACCCCTCCACTTT
CDR3aa: CASSLDIPRSGSPLHF

abundance: NA
d_gene: NA
v_gene: TRBV28
j_gene: TRBJ2-1
CDR3nt: TGTGCCAGCAGTTTAACCGGGATCTACAATGAGCAGTTCTTC
CDR3aa: CASSLTGIYNEQFF

abundance: NA
d_gene: TRBD2
v_gene: TRBV14
j_gene: TRBJ2-7
CDR3nt: TGTGCCAGCAGCCGGCTTTCGACTAGCGGGATAACGGGGCAGTACTTC
CDR3aa: CASSRLSTSGITGQYF

abundance: NA
d_gene: TRBD1
v_gene: TRBV28
j_gene: TRBJ2-2
CDR3nt: TGTGCCAGCATCGCTCGACAGGGGGGGGCCGGGGAGCTGTTTTTT
CDR3aa: CASIARQGGAGELFF

abundance: NA
d_gene: TRBD1
v_gene: TRBV7-8
j_gene: TRBJ2-5
CDR3nt: TGTGCCAGCAGCATACAGGGGGCGGGAACGCAAGAGACCCAGTACTTC
CDR3aa: CASSIQGAGTQETQYF

abundance: NA
d_gene: NA
v_gene: TRBV4-1
j_gene: TRBJ1-3
CDR3nt: TGCGCCAGCAGCCAAGATAACAGGGTTGACACCATATATTTT
CDR3aa: CASSQDNRVDTIYF

abundance: NA
d_gene: TRBD1
v_gene: TRBV6-5
j_gene: TRBJ1-5
CDR3nt: TGTGCCAGCAGCACAGGGGAAGGTAGCAATCAGCCCCAGCATTTT
CDR3aa: CASSTGEGSNQPQHF

abundance: NA
d_gene: TRBD2
v_gene: TRBV10-3
j_gene: TRBJ2-3
CDR3nt: TGTGCCACAGTGCGGGAGCGGGCCCTAAGCCCAGATACGCAGTATTTT
CDR3aa: CATVRERALSPDTQYF

abundance: NA
d_gene: NA
v_gene: TRBV5-1
j_gene: TRBJ2-3
CDR3nt: TGCGCCAGCGGGAGTAGCACAGATACGCAGTATTTT
CDR3aa: CASGSSTDTQYF

abundance: NA
d_gene: TRBD1
v_gene: TRBV19
j_gene: TRBJ1-2
CDR3nt: TGTGCCAGTACCCCGACAGGGAGAAACTTTGGCTACACCTTC
CDR3aa: CASTPTGRNFGYTF

abundance: NA
d_gene: TRBD1
v_gene: TRBV27
j_gene: TRBJ2-3
CDR3nt: TGTGCCAGCAGGTCCCCCCAGGGGGCAGATACGCAGTATTTT
CDR3aa: CASRSPQGADTQYF

abundance: NA
d_gene: TRBD1
v_gene: TRBV12-3/TRBV12-4
j_gene: TRBJ1-3
CDR3nt: TGTGCCAGCAGCTGGGACAGTGGAAACACCATATATTTT
CDR3aa: CASSWDSGNTIYF

abundance: NA
d_gene: NA
v_gene: TRBV6-5
j_gene: TRBJ2-7
CDR3nt: TGTGCCAGCAGTTACTCAGACAGTAGGCTCGAGCAGTACTTC
CDR3aa: CASSYSDSRLEQYF

abundance: NA
d_gene: NA
v_gene: TRBV6-5
j_gene: TRBJ1-1
CDR3nt: TGTGCCAGCAGTAGTCCAGGGAACACTGAAGCTTTCTTT
CDR3aa: CASSSPGNTEAFF

abundance: NA
d_gene: TRBD1
v_gene: TRBV6-5
j_gene: TRBJ2-1
CDR3nt: TGTGCCAGCAGTTTAACCGGGACAGGGAAGCATGAGCAGTTCTTC
CDR3aa: CASSLTGTGKHEQFF

abundance: NA
d_gene: TRBD2
v_gene: TRBV2
j_gene: TRBJ2-1
CDR3nt: TGTGCCAGCAGGGCCATAGCGGGAGTCTCCTACAATGAGCAGTTCTTC
CDR3aa: CASRAIAGVSYNEQFF

abundance: NA
d_gene: TRBD1
v_gene: TRBV5-4
j_gene: TRBJ2-1
CDR3nt: TGTGCCAGCAGCTTGGGGGACAGGAAGAAAGCTCAGCAGTTCTTC
CDR3aa: CASSLGDRKKAQQFF

abundance: NA
d_gene: NA
v_gene: TRBV6-5
j_gene: TRBJ1-1
CDR3nt: TGTGCCAGCAGTTACTCCAGGGACACTGAAGCTTTCTTT
CDR3aa: CASSYSRDTEAFF

abundance: NA
d_gene: NA
v_gene: TRBV6-5
j_gene: TRBJ1-1
CDR3nt: TGTGCCAGCAGTACTCGTCGTGAAGCTTTCTTT
CDR3aa: CASSTRREAFF

abundance: NA
d_gene: NA
v_gene: TRBV7-3
j_gene: TRBJ1-1
CDR3nt: TGTGCCAGCAGTTCACAGGGCGGCGGAACTGAAGCTTTCTTT
CDR3aa: CASSSQGGGTEAFF

abundance: NA
d_gene: TRBD2
v_gene: TRBV2
j_gene: TRBJ2-3
CDR3nt: TGTGCCAGCAAACGGGAGGCCGATACGCAGTATTTT
CDR3aa: CASKREADTQYF

abundance: NA
d_gene: NA
v_gene: TRBV6-5
j_gene: TRBJ2-7
CDR3nt: TGTGCCAGCAGTACCAGGGGCTACGAGCAGTACTTC
CDR3aa: CASSTRGYEQYF

abundance: NA
d_gene: NA
v_gene: TRBV2
j_gene: TRBJ1-1
CDR3nt: TGTGCCAGCAGTGAAGGGACACGCCTTGAAGCTTTCTTT
CDR3aa: CASSEGTRLEAFF

abundance: NA
d_gene: TRBD2
v_gene: TRBV3-1/TRBV3-2
j_gene: TRBJ2-3
CDR3nt: TGTGCCAGCAGCCCGGCGGGAGTCCTGGCAGATACGCAGTATTTT
CDR3aa: CASSPAGVLADTQYF

abundance: once
d_gene: NA
v_gene: TRBV4-2
j_gene: TRBJ1-1
CDR3nt: TGTGCCAGCAGCCAAGGGAGGAACACTGAAGCTTTCTTT
CDR3aa: CASSQGRNTEAFF

abundance: NA
d_gene: TRBD1
v_gene: TRBV6-5
j_gene: TRBJ1-1
CDR3nt: TGTGCCAGCAGTTCCACAGGGGGGACTGAAGCTTTCTTT
CDR3aa: CASSSTGGTEAFF

abundance: NA
d_gene: NA
v_gene: TRBV6-5
j_gene: TRBJ2-6
CDR3nt: TGTGCCAGCACCCCGGTGTCTGGGGCCAACGTCCTGACTTTC
CDR3aa: CASTPVSGANVLTF

abundance: few
d_gene: NA
v_gene: TRBV19
j_gene: TRBJ1-3
CDR3nt: TGTGCCAGCCGGTCTCTCGAGCGAAACACCATATATTTT
CDR3aa: CASRSLERNTIYF

abundance: NA
d_gene: TRBD1
v_gene: TRBV5-1
j_gene: TRBJ2-3
CDR3nt: TGCGCCAGCAGCTGGGACAGAAACACAGATACGCAGTATTTT
CDR3aa: CASSWDRNTDTQYF

abundance: NA
d_gene: TRBD2
v_gene: TRBV3-1/TRBV3-2
j_gene: TRBJ2-3
CDR3nt: TGTGCCAGCAGCCAAGGACTAGCGGATTACACAGATACGCAGTATTTT
CDR3aa: CASSQGLADYTDTQYF

abundance: NA
d_gene: NA
v_gene: TRBV5-5
j_gene: TRBJ2-3
CDR3nt: TGTGCCAGCAGCTTGAGTCGGCTAGTCGCGGATACGCAGTATTTT
CDR3aa: CASSLSRLVADTQYF

abundance: once
d_gene: TRBD1
v_gene: TRBV27
j_gene: TRBJ1-2
CDR3nt: TGTGCCAGCACCCAGATCGGGACAGGGGGCGCGAGGTATGGCTACACCTTC
CDR3aa: CASTQIGTGGARYGYTF

abundance: NA
d_gene: NA
v_gene: TRBV19
j_gene: TRBJ1-5
CDR3nt: TGTGCCAGTAAACGGGTGGAGGGGCCCCAGCATTTT
CDR3aa: CASKRVEGPQHF

abundance: NA
d_gene: NA
v_gene: TRBV6-5
j_gene: TRBJ1-4
CDR3nt: TGTGCCAGCAAGATGGGGGGTGGTTTTGAAAAACTGTTTTTT
CDR3aa: CASKMGGGFEKLFF

abundance: NA
d_gene: NA
v_gene: TRBV10-3
j_gene: TRBJ2-1
CDR3nt: TGTGCCATCAGTGACCAACCCATGGGTGAAGGGAGCCAGTTCTTC
CDR3aa: CAISDQPMGEGSQFF

abundance: NA
d_gene: TRBD2
v_gene: TRBV5-1
j_gene: TRBJ2-1
CDR3nt: TGCGCCAGCAGCTTGGCCTCTAGCGGCGCTAACAATGAGCAGTTCTTC
CDR3aa: CASSLASSGANNEQFF

abundance: NA
d_gene: NA
v_gene: TRBV3-1/TRBV3-2
j_gene: TRBJ1-2
CDR3nt: TGTGCCAGCAGCCAAGCGGGTGGCTACACCTTC
CDR3aa: CASSQAGGYTF

abundance: once
d_gene: TRBD1
v_gene: TRBV2
j_gene: TRBJ1-2
CDR3nt: TGTGCCAGCAGGGCCCAGGGGGCAGGGTATGGCTACACCTTC
CDR3aa: CASRAQGAGYGYTF

abundance: NA
d_gene: TRBD2
v_gene: TRBV5-1
j_gene: TRBJ2-1
CDR3nt: TGCGCCAGCAGCTTGGATGCGGGGGAGAGAGTAAATGAGCAGTTCTTC
CDR3aa: CASSLDAGERVNEQFF